The subject of this entry is one T cell receptor (beta chain). Its antigen is unidentified. The data derive from a study of cytomegalovirus exposure and HLA in healthy donors. The CDR3 contains 17 residues. V lost 5 bases to trimming and J lost 3 bases; unmatched junction nucleotides: 7. Germline assignment: CDR1 SGHNT and CDR2 YENEEA. PCR primers comprised 60 Vbeta and 13 Jbeta primers. Repertoires were generated with immunoSEQ multiplex PCR, while TCRdb's copy carries only in-frame clones and drops some. The repertoire holds under 200,000 clones, with 62% as singletons. Study results and limitations: Accurate HLA-A and HLA-B prediction from TCR beta sequences was reported for most subjects. What a later analysis reportedly showed was that an Asian-associated ancestry cluster had fewer N-insertions than the roughly 670-donor mean.

The study sampled nominally healthy donors, though unrecorded immune exposures were likely. Specimen: PBMCs. The TCR comes from a man aged 40-49 years in good health and CMV-seronegative. The chain recombines TRBV11-3 with TRBJ2-1, with TRBD2 identical over 13 bases. The CDR3 DNA reads as TGTGCCAGCAGCCCGGGGACTAGCGGGATCGACTACAATGAGCAGTTCTTC. Protein product: CASSPGTSGIDYNEQFF.